The 14 T cell receptor beta chains reported below all come from one sample, sequenced in a study of blood T cell repertoires in COVID-19. The method was immunoSEQ multiplex PCR; TCRdb's version includes in-frame clones alone and lacks a portion of them. This sample has approximately 61,000 clones; 85% occur once, and the top ten carry approximately 5%. The sequenced sample was peripheral blood. The receptors here all came from a man in his 70s with acute or convalescent COVID-19.

The chain links TRBV29-1 to TRBJ1-2, with 9 bases fitting TRBD1. V dropped 6 bases and J dropped 7; count of bases not matched to a gene: 12. Germline V gene data show CDR1 as SQVTM and CDR2 as ANQGSEA. The CDR3 is 14 residues long. The CDR3 region has the DNA TGCAGCGTGGGGTCGGGACAGGGTTTGGGTGGCTACACCTTC. It translates to CSVGSGQGLGGYTF.

To note about this clone: Other DNA sequences in this sample translate to the same CDR3. The chain combines TRBV5-1 with TRBJ1-5; 9 bases map to TRBD1. Germline assignment: CDR1 SGHRS and CDR2 YFSETQ. The CDR3 consists of 15 residues. V was clipped by 4 bases and J by 2 bases; unmatched bases: 4. CDR3 nucleotide sequence: TGCGCCAGCAGCCCGGGACAGGGAGGCAATCAGCCCCAGCATTTT. Amino acid sequence: CASSPGQGGNQPQHF.

The V call is TRBV27, the J call TRBJ2-2; TRBD2 matches at 10 bases. V lost 3 bases to trimming and J lost 0 bases; unmatched junction nucleotides: 7. This CDR3 region has 18 residues. Germline CDR1 reads MNHEY; CDR2 reads SMNVEV (reference sequence). CDR3 nucleotide sequence: TGTGCCAGCAGTTTCGGGAATGGACTAGCGGCGAACACCGGGGAGCTGTTTTTT. Its translation: CASSFGNGLAANTGELFF.

The V call is TRBV5-4, the J call TRBJ2-3, with TRBD2 identical over 14 bases. Germline V lookup: CDR1 SGHNT, CDR2 YYREEE (reference sequence). The CDR3 extends over 16 amino acids. The V and J ends lost 4 bases and 1 base, in that order; junction bases with no gene match: 2. The CDR3 sequence: CASSGTSGGRTDTQYF. The DNA for the CDR3 is TGTGCCAGCAGCGGGACTAGCGGGGGCCGCACAGATACGCAGTATTTT. Variable domain in full (rest from reference TRBV5-4 and TRBJ2-3): ETGVTQSPTHLIKTRGQQVTLRCSSQSGHNTVSWYQQALGQGPQFIFQYYREEENGRGNFPPRFSGLQFPNYSSELNVNALELDDSALYLCASSGTSGGRTDTQYFGPGTRLTVL.

The V call is TRBV11-1, the J call TRBJ2-5, with 8 bases that match TRBD1. The V gene's germline CDR1 is SGHAT and CDR2 FQDESV (reference sequence). V lost 5 bases, J lost 3 bases, and 5 bases stayed unmatched. The CDR3 has 14 residues. The CDR3: CASSVDRGKETQYF. CDR3 coding DNA: TGTGCCAGCAGCGTCGACAGGGGAAAAGAGACCCAGTACTTC.

CDR3 DNA sequence: TGTGCCAGCAGTAGTAGCGGGGACGCCAAAAACATTCAGTACTTC. Its translation is CASSSSGDAKNIQYF. V gene TRBV28 combines with J gene TRBJ2-4, with 8 positions matching TRBD2. The V and J ends lost 5 bases and 1 base, in that order; junction bases with no gene match: 4. The CDR3 spans 15 residues. Germline CDR1 MDHEN, CDR2 SYDVKM.

The chain joins TRBV12-5 to TRBJ2-5; D might be TRBD2 (7 bases). The CDR3 has 16 residues. V lost 1 base and J 3 bases, leaving 15 bases between the germline ends. CDR1 is LGHNT, CDR2 FRNRAP, per germline. The CDR3 spells CASGLGRGAPEETQYF. DNA for the CDR3: TGTGCTAGTGGTTTGGGTCGGGGGGCCCCTGAAGAGACCCAGTACTTC. Together with reference TRBV12-5 and TRBJ2-5, the CDR3 gives the full variable domain: DARVTQTPRHKVTEMGQEVTMRCQPILGHNTVFWYRQTMMQGLELLAYFRNRAPLDDSGMPKDRFSAEMPDATLATLKIQPSEPRDSAVYFCASGLGRGAPEETQYFGPGTRLLVL.

V is TRBV2 and J is TRBJ2-3, with 8 bases that match TRBD2. The germline CDR1 and CDR2 sequences are SNHLY and FYNNEI. V lost 7 bases to trimming and J lost 5 bases; unmatched junction nucleotides: 5. The CDR3 has 13 residues. CDR3 sequence reads: CASNRGGVDTQYF. The DNA for the CDR3 is TGTGCCAGCAACCGGGGGGGCGTAGATACGCAGTATTTT. Full variable domain (remainder filled in from reference TRBV2 and TRBJ2-3): EPEVTQTPSHQVTQMGQEVILRCVPISNHLYFYWYRQILGQKVEFLVSFYNNEISEKSEIFDDQFSVERPDGSNFTLKIRSTKLEDSAMYFCASNRGGVDTQYFGPGTRLTVL.

This CDR3 is CASSLGGGFYEQYF. The CDR3 DNA reads as TGTGCCAGCAGCTTAGGGGGAGGATTCTACGAGCAGTACTTC. The V gene is TRBV11-2, the J gene TRBJ2-7; tentatively, D is TRBD2 (6 bases). The V end lost 1 base, the J end lost 3 bases, and 10 bases lay between the germline ends. Germline V gene data show CDR1 as SGHAT and CDR2 as FQNNGV. The CDR3 is 14 residues long.

The chain employs TRBV18 and TRBJ2-5; TRBD1 matches at 12 bases. The V gene's germline CDR1 is KGHSH and CDR2 LQKENI. Germline trimming cut 5 bases from V and 4 bases from J; bases unmatched to any gene: 5. CDR3 length: 15 residues. CDR3 in DNA: TGTGCCAGCTCAGCCGGGACAGGGGGCCGAGAGACCCAGTACTTC. It is translated as CASSAGTGGRETQYF.

This clone was observed a handful of times. V and J are TRBV18 and TRBJ2-3; D is undetermined. Trimming removed 2 bases from V and 1 base from J, with 7 bases in between. This CDR3 region has 14 residues. Germline V lookup: CDR1 KGHSH, CDR2 LQKENI. The CDR3 reads CASSPDEGTDTQYF. CDR3 sequence (DNA): TGTGCCAGCTCACCAGACGAGGGCACAGATACGCAGTATTTT.

The gene calls are TRBV12-5 and TRBJ2-5; 11 bases map to TRBD2. Germline CDR1 is LGHNT and CDR2 is FRNRAP. The CDR3 runs to 16 residues. The ends lost 2 bases at V and 5 bases at J; junction bases unmatched: 7. The CDR3 loop reads CASGLYSGGAAETQYF. CDR3 in DNA: TGTGCTAGTGGTTTGTATAGCGGGGGGGCCGCGGAGACCCAGTACTTC.

J is TRBJ2-3 and V is TRBV5-1; D remains ambiguous. Trimming shortened V by 6 bases and J by 0 bases, and 11 bases separated the two germline ends. The germline V gene encodes CDR1 SGHRS and CDR2 YFSETQ. This CDR3 spans 14 amino acids. CDR3 protein: CASTPGSSTDTQYF. CDR3 in DNA: TGCGCCAGCACCCCAGGAAGTAGCACAGATACGCAGTATTTT.

The rearrangement uses TRBV5-1 and TRBJ1-5; D is uncertain. This CDR3 has 14 amino acids. V was shortened by 0 bases and J by 3 bases, with 7 bases between the two germline ends. In germline, CDR1 is SGHRS, CDR2 YFSETQ. The CDR3: CASSLDSYNQPQHF. As DNA, the CDR3 is TGCGCCAGCAGCTTGGACAGTTACAATCAGCCCCAGCATTTT.